The clone carrying this T cell receptor (beta chain) was counted a few times. Its antigen is still unknown. Employing constant-segment primers, 5'RACE generated TCR alpha and TCR beta cDNA libraries bearing sample barcodes and UMIs. TCRdb recomputed calls from the 5' RACE reads with MiXCR, one row per CDR3 protein. The sample lists over 250,000 distinct CDR3 sequences, 15% to 20% occurring once. This sample was taken from a study of T-cell memory formation after mild COVID-19. Study-level findings and limits: The main location of contracting CD4+ clones was CM and EM, and that of contracting CD8+ clones was EMRA. A subset of responding clones appeared in pre-infection memory, suggesting cross-reactive memory joined.

CDR3 length: 16 residues. The V end lost 3 bases, the J end lost 0 bases, and 12 bases lay between the germline ends. The sequence derives from a man aged 18 to 35 who had mild COVID-19 (a few samples of this study predate the infection). Cell type and time point are not known. The sequencing sample was made of PBMCs or a T cell subset sorted from them (not recorded which). This sequence joins TRBV12-3 or TRBV12-4 and TRBJ1-3; D is unresolved. This chain's CDR3 is CASSFGGAGSGNTIYF. The CDR3 DNA reads TGTGCCAGCAGTTTTGGAGGCGCCGGCTCTGGAAACACCATATATTTT.